This T cell receptor (beta chain) was documented in a study of follicular helper T cells after annual influenza vaccination. Some clones are missing from TCRdb's copy, which holds only in-frame ones; the method was immunoSEQ multiplex PCR. Of about 14,000 clones detected, roughly 86% appear once; the ten largest clones hold 0.25% to 0.3%. Time point given: 2014-2015 season, pre-vaccination. This clonotype was obtained from an adult who received the influenza vaccine. The specimen comprised CXCR5- memory CD4+ T cells sorted from blood, sampled on the day of influenza vaccination.

Here the CDR3 reads CATTGLNEKLFF. The DNA for the CDR3 is TGTGCCACCACGGGGCTTAATGAAAAACTGTTTTTT. The chain links TRBV28 to TRBJ1-4; D might be TRBD1 (5 bases). Germline lookup yields CDR1 MDHEN and CDR2 SYDVKM. The CDR3 runs to 12 residues. V was pared by 10 bases and J by 4 bases, with 10 bases between.